These T cell receptor beta chains were read from a single sample in a study of blood T cells in healthy people across ages. TCRdb independently ran MiXCR on the 5' RACE reads; one entry per CDR3 protein. Of 630,000 or so distinct CDR3 sequences listed, less than 35% are singletons. The material sequenced was blood. Every receptor here comes from a woman older than 75 in good health. The conserved cysteine and the conserved F or W are not part of the CDR3 here. D genes are given only for firm matches. The size entry is marked missing in some rows and otherwise reads once, few, many or a size class.

V gene	J gene	clone size	D gene	CDR3 protein
TRBV29-1	TRBJ2-7	-	TRBD1	SVVQGADEQY
TRBV15	TRBJ2-5	many	TRBD1	ATSTGQGRGETQY
TRBV29-1	TRBJ2-1	many	-	SVEWGQGVNNEQF
TRBV7-8	TRBJ1-5	-	-	ASSLGRLGLGNQPQH
TRBV4-2	TRBJ2-7	many	TRBD1	ASSPTGTADYEQY
TRBV20-1	TRBJ1-5	-	-	SASIGQMYSNQPQH
TRBV20-1	TRBJ2-3	-	-	SATRDPTTDTQY
TRBV7-9	TRBJ1-2	-	-	ASSPPNGKANYGYT
TRBV4-1	TRBJ2-3	-	-	ASSRPRGSTDTQY
TRBV29-1	TRBJ2-7	-	-	SVVFQAANSYEQY
TRBV6-5	TRBJ2-7	many	-	ASSYSSDRTALREQY
TRBV20-1	TRBJ2-5	-	-	SASLASEETQY
TRBV27	TRBJ1-5	few	-	ASSLGFSTNQPQH
TRBV7-9	TRBJ1-1	-	TRBD1	ASSLVNRGTEAF
TRBV2	TRBJ2-3	many	-	ASRRDLPRPDTQY
TRBV10-2	TRBJ2-3	once	-	ASSKGRWRTDTQY
TRBV7-2	TRBJ2-1	-	-	ASSPWAPRQETQF
TRBV7-2	TRBJ2-3	once	TRBD1	ASSLAGQGRDTQY
TRBV7-9	TRBJ2-7	many	TRBD2	ASSLARGGQSFYEQY
TRBV2	TRBJ1-1	many	-	ASLGDGKNTEAF
TRBV20-1	TRBJ1-3	-	TRBD1	SALRDSENTIY
TRBV18	TRBJ2-5	few	-	ASSPGIDQETQY
TRBV9	TRBJ1-2	once	-	AGSVVEGGGGYT
TRBV4-2	TRBJ2-7	many	-	ASSQETGGREQY
TRBV5-1	TRBJ2-3	many	-	ASSLSGQNRGTDTQY
TRBV6-5	TRBJ2-3	-	TRBD1	ASSSNRGPYEQY
TRBV6-5	TRBJ1-2	many	TRBD1	ASSSARGPTNYGYT
TRBV10-3	TRBJ1-2	many	TRBD1	AIRDREYGYT
TRBV19	TRBJ2-3	once	TRBD2	ASSIDLTSGGATDTQY
TRBV6-1	TRBJ2-6	many	-	AVGTSGANVLT
TRBV6-6	TRBJ2-1	-	-	ASSSRTNPEKQF
TRBV30	TRBJ2-2	few	-	AWSVGAGELF
TRBV7-9	TRBJ2-1	many	-	ASSPRQFSSYNEQF
TRBV29-1	TRBJ2-3	many	TRBD2	SARPSGTRTDTQY
TRBV5-1	TRBJ1-2	-	TRBD1	ASSQDRNYDYT
TRBV20-1	TRBJ2-5	-	TRBD2	SARRSGDPIQETQY
TRBV3-1	TRBJ2-1	-	TRBD2	ASGPGGGISYNEQF
TRBV7-8	TRBJ1-1	-	-	ACSLEGITEAF
TRBV7-9	TRBJ2-7	many	-	ASSLLSSFLSDEQY
TRBV30	TRBJ1-1	-	-	AWSVAPGPGGAF
TRBV7-2	TRBJ1-5	few	-	ASSSPNQPQH
TRBV20-1	TRBJ1-1	-	TRBD1	SAPMAGGRNTEAF